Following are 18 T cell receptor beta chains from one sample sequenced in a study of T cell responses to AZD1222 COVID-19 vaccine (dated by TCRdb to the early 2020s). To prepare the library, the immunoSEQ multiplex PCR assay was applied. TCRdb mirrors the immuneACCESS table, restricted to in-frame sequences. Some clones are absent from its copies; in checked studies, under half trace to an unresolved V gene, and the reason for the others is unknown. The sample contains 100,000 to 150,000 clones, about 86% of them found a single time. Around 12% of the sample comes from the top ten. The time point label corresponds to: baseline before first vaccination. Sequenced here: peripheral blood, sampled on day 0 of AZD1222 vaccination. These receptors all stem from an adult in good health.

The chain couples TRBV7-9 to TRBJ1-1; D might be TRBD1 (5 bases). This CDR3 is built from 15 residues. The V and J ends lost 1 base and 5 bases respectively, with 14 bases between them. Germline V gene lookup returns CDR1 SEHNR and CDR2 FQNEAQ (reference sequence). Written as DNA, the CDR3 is TGTGCCAGCAGCTTAGTTTCCTCGGGGGTGACTGAAGCTTTCTTT. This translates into CASSLVSSGVTEAFF.

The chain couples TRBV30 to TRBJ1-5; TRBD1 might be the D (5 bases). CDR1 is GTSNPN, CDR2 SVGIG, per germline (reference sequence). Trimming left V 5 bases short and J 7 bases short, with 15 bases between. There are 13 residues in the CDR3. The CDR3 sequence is CAWGGTRSQPQHF. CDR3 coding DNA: TGTGCCTGGGGCGGGACCCGAAGCCAGCCCCAGCATTTT.

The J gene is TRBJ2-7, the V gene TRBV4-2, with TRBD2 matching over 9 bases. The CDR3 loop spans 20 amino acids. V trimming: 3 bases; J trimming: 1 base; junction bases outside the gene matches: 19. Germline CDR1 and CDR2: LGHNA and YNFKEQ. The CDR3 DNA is TGTGCCAGCAGCCATCCAGCGGAGGTAGCGGGAGAGGGGGCATCCTACGAGCAGTACTTC. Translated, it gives CASSHPAEVAGEGASYEQYF.

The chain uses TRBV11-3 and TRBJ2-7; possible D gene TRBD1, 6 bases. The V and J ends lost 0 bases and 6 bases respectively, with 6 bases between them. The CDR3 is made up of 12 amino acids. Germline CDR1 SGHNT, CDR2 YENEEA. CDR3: CASSLDRGEQYF. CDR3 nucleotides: TGTGCCAGCAGCTTAGACAGGGGCGAGCAGTACTTC. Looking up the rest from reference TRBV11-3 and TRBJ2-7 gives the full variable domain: EAGVVQSPRYKIIEKKQPVAFWCNPISGHNTLYWYLQNLGQGPELLIRYENEEAVDDSQLPKDRFSAERLKGVDSTLKIQPAELGDSAVYLCASSLDRGEQYFGPGTRLTVT.

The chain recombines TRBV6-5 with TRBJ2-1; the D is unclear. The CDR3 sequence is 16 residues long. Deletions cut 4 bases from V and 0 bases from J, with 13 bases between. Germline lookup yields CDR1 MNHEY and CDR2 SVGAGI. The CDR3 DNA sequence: TGTGCCAGCAGTTTACAGAGTTATAGCTCCTACAATGAGCAGTTCTTC. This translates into CASSLQSYSSYNEQFF.

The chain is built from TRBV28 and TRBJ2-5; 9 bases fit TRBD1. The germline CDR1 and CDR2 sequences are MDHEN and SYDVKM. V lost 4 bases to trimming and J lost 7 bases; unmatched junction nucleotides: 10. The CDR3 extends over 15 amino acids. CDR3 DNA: TGTGCCAGCAGTTCTGTGGGACAGGGATCAGGGACCCAGTACTTC. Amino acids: CASSSVGQGSGTQYF.

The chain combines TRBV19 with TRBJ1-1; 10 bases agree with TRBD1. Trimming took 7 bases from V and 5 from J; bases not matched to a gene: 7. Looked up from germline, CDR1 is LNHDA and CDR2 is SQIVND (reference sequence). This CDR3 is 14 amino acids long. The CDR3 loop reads CASNSRQGATEAFF. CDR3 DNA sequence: TGTGCCAGTAACTCGAGACAGGGGGCAACTGAAGCTTTCTTT.

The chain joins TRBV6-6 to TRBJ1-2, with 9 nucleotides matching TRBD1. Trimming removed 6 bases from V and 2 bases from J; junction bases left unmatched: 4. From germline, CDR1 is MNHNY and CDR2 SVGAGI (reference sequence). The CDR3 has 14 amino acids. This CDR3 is CASSRDRGNYGYTF. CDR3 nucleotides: TGTGCCAGCAGCCGTGACAGGGGGAACTATGGCTACACCTTC.

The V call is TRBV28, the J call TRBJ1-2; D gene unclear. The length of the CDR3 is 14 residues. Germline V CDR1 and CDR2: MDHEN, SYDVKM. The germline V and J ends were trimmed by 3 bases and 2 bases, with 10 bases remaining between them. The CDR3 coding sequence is TGTGCCAGCAGTTTGGGCCCCCGAAACTATGGCTACACCTTC. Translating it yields CASSLGPRNYGYTF.

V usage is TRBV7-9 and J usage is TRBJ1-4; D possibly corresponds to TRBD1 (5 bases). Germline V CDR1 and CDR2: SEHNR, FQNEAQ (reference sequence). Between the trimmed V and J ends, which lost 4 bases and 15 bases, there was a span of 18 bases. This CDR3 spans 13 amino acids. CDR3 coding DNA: TGTGCCAGCAGCTCCTTCACCTACCCGGGGGTGTTTTTT. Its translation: CASSSFTYPGVFF.

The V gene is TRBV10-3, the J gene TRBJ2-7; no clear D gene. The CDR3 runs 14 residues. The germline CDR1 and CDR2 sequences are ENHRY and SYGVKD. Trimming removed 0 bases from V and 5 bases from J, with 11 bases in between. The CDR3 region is CAISESRKDNEQYF. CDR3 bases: TGTGCCATCAGTGAGTCCCGGAAGGATAACGAGCAGTACTTC.

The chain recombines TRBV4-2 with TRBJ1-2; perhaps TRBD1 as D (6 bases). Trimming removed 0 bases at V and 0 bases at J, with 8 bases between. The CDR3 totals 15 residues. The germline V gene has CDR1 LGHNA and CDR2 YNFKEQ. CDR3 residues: CASSQDGTTNYGYTF. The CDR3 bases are TGTGCCAGCAGCCAAGACGGGACAACTAACTATGGCTACACCTTC.

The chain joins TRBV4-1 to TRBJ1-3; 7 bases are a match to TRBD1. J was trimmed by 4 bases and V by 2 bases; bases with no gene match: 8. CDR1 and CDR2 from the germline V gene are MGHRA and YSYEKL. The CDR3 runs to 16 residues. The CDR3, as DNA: TGCGCCAGCAGCCAACTGCCCCGGACAGGAGGAAACACCATATATTTT. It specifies CASSQLPRTGGNTIYF.

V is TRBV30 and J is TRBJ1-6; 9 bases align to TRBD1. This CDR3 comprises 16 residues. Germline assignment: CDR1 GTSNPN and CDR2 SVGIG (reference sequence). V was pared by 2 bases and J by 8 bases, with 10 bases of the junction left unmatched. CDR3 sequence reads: CAWSYFGQGRDSPLHF. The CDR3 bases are TGTGCCTGGAGTTATTTCGGACAGGGGAGGGATTCACCCCTCCACTTT.

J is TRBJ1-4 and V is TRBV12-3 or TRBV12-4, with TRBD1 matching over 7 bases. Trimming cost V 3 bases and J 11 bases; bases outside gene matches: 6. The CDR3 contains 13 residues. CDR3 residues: CASSFTDRDKLFF. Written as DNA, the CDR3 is TGTGCCAGCAGTTTTACCGACAGGGATAAACTGTTTTTT.

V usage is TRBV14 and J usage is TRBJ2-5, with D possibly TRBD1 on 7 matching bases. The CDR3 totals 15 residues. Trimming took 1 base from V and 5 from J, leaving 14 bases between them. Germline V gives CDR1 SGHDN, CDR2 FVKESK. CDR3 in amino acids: CASSQGPGGRETQYF. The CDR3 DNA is TGTGCCAGCAGCCAAGGCCCAGGGGGGCGCGAGACCCAGTACTTC. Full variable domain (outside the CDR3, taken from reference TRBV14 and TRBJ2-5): EAGVTQFPSHSVIEKGQTVTLRCDPISGHDNLYWYRRVMGKEIKFLLHFVKESKQDESGMPNNRFLAERTGGTYSTLKVQPAELEDSGVYFCASSQGPGGRETQYFGPGTRLLVL.

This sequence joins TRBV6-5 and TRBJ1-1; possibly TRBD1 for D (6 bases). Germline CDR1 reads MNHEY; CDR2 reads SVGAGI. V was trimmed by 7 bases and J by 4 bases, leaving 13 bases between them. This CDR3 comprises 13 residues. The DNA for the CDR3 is TGTGCCAGCATTTCCAAGGGGGGCACTGAAGCTTTCTTT. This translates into CASISKGGTEAFF.

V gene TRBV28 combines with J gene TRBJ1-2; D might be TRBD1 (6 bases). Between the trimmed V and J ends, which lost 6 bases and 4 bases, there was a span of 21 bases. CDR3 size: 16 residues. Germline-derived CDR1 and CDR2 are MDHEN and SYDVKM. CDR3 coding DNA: TGTGCCAGCAGATACAGAACAGGGTCGAGGGTCTATGGCTACACCTTC. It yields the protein CASRYRTGSRVYGYTF.